The T cell receptor beta chain under discussion was sequenced for a study of CD4 T cells in relation to SARS-CoV-2 and coronaviruses. TCRdb keeps only in-frame clones here, not all; method: immunoSEQ multiplex PCR. The sample lists 20,000 to 25,000 clones, about 84% seen once, with approximately 14% in the top ten. Points on this clone: The antigen is not known.

Germline V gene data show CDR1 as DFQATT and CDR2 as SNEGSKA (reference sequence). After removal of 2 bases from V and 12 bases from J, the junction contained 4 bases not matched to a gene. The CDR3 extends over 11 amino acids. Before the COVID-19 pandemic, during about 2010-2018, CD4+ T cells were taken from unexposed donors. The cells were cultured for about ten days before CD4+ T cells were isolated. Sequencing input: CD4+ T cells from PBMCs, cultured in vitro. V gene TRBV20-1 combines with J gene TRBJ2-1; 7 bases align to TRBD2. This receptor was taken from a human donor in good health. Here the CDR3 reads CSARLAGGQFF. As DNA, the CDR3 is TGCAGTGCTAGATTAGCGGGTGGGCAGTTCTTC.